Listed below are T cell receptor beta chains from one sample, sequenced in a study of shared clonotypes between healthy human individuals. The assay was immunoSEQ multiplex PCR, and TCRdb's table has in-frame clones only and misses some. The table shows more than 2 million clones, with roughly 95% occurring only once. The specimen sequenced was naive CD4+ T cells sorted from blood. The receptors here all came from a man aged 18 to 30 in good health. CDR3s include the opening cysteine and the closing phenylalanine or tryptophan. The order of the fields is D gene, clone size, V gene, J gene, CDR3 DNA, CDR3 protein. D genes are given only for firm matches. Only part of the rows carry a size: once, few, many, or a class if the clone is expanded.

NA	NA	TRBV2	TRBJ1-4	TGTGCCAGCAGTGAAGCAAGGGGGGCGTACGATGAAAAACTGTTTTTT	CASSEARGAYDEKLFF
NA	NA	TRBV21-1	TRBJ2-1	TGTGCCAGCAGCAACCCAAGAAATACCCTAAATTCGCCGAATGAGCAGTTCTTC	CASSNPRNTLNSPNEQFF
NA	NA	TRBV5-5	TRBJ1-1	TGTGCCAGCAGCTTCCCCGGGTCCCTGAACACTGAAGCTTTCTTT	CASSFPGSLNTEAFF
NA	NA	TRBV27	TRBJ2-3	TGTGCCACCCTCGTTCTGGGGGACACAGATACGCAGTATTTT	CATLVLGDTDTQYF
NA	NA	TRBV6-1	TRBJ1-1	TGTGCCACCGAAGACAGGAGGACGACTGAAGCTTTCTTT	CATEDRRTTEAFF
NA	NA	TRBV6-6	TRBJ2-3	TGTGCCAGTTCGGACGGGAGACTAGGAACAGATACGCAGTATTTT	CASSDGRLGTDTQYF
NA	NA	TRBV7-7	TRBJ1-1	TGTGCTAGCAGCTCCGGGACCGGAACTGAAGCTTTCTTT	CASSSGTGTEAFF
NA	NA	TRBV11-2	TRBJ2-6	TGTGCCAGCAGCTTAGAGGGAAGTGGGGCCAACGTCCTGACTTTC	CASSLEGSGANVLTF
NA	NA	TRBV11-2	TRBJ2-3	TGTGCCAGCAGCTTCACCTACGCGGCCACAGATACGCAGTATTTT	CASSFTYAATDTQYF
NA	NA	TRBV5-1	TRBJ2-7	TGCGCCAGCAGCTTAACAGTCTCCTACGAGCAGTACTTC	CASSLTVSYEQYF
NA	NA	TRBV5-1	TRBJ2-3	TGCGCCAGCAGCTTGTCTGCGGGGAACACAGATACGCAGTATTTT	CASSLSAGNTDTQYF
TRBD1	NA	TRBV13	TRBJ1-2	TGTGCCAGCAGCTCATTTACGGACAGGGACCATGGCTACACCTTC	CASSSFTDRDHGYTF
NA	once	TRBV7-2	TRBJ2-1	TGTGCCAGCAGCCCATTGGGACCGATGAATTGGTTCTTC	CASSPLGPMNWFF
NA	NA	TRBV10-3	TRBJ2-3	TGTGCCATCAGTACAGGGGGGGGAAATACGCAGTATTTT	CAISTGGGNTQYF
TRBD1	NA	TRBV5-1	TRBJ2-7	TGCGCCAGCAGCTTGGCTGCTGGACAGGGCTACGAGCAGTACTTC	CASSLAAGQGYEQYF
NA	NA	TRBV4-1	TRBJ2-7	TGCGCCAGCAGCCACCTTCCCATGGCGGCTCTCTACGAGCAGTACTTC	CASSHLPMAALYEQYF
NA	NA	TRBV4-3	TRBJ1-2	TGCGCCAGCAACCAAGATCCGGCCACTAACTATGGCTACACCTTC	CASNQDPATNYGYTF
NA	NA	TRBV7-9	TRBJ1-6	TGTGCCAGCAGCTTACGGGGGCCGAGTAACAATTCACCCCTCCACTTT	CASSLRGPSNNSPLHF
NA	once	TRBV30	TRBJ2-7	TGTGCCTGGACCCCCGGACCGAGCAGCGACGAGCAGTACTTC	CAWTPGPSSDEQYF
NA	NA	TRBV5-1	TRBJ2-3	TGCGCCAGCAGCCCGCTTACAGGTAGCACAGATACGCAGTATTTT	CASSPLTGSTDTQYF
NA	NA	TRBV27	TRBJ1-1	TGTGCCAGCAGTTTTCGGGAAACAAACACTGAAGCTTTCTTT	CASSFRETNTEAFF
TRBD1	NA	TRBV5-1	TRBJ2-7	TGCGCCAGCAGCGGAACAGGGGCCCACGAGCAGTACTTC	CASSGTGAHEQYF
NA	NA	TRBV10-1	TRBJ2-3	TGCGCCAGCAGTCCCGGCCGCTACACAGATACGCAGTATTTT	CASSPGRYTDTQYF
TRBD2	once	TRBV27	TRBJ2-7	TGTGCCAGCAGCCCTCGGGGGACGGAGCGGGGCCTCCACGAGCAGTACTTC	CASSPRGTERGLHEQYF
NA	NA	TRBV7-2	TRBJ2-1	TGTGCCAGCAGCTTATTCCAATCCGAGCAGTTCTTC	CASSLFQSEQFF
NA	NA	TRBV10-3	TRBJ1-4	TGTGCCATCAGTGAGAATGATGAAAAACTGTTTTTT	CAISENDEKLFF
TRBD2	NA	TRBV5-6	TRBJ2-3	TGTGCCAGCAGCTTGTTAGCGGGGGGCACAGATACGCAGTATTTT	CASSLLAGGTDTQYF
NA	once	TRBV19	TRBJ1-5	TGTGCCAGTAGCAGCCTCGGGACGTTTAGCAATCAGCCCCAGCATTTT	CASSSLGTFSNQPQHF
TRBD1	NA	TRBV4-1	TRBJ1-5	TGCGCCAGCAGCCAGGACCCGGGACAGAGTAGCAATCAGCCCCAGCATTTT	CASSQDPGQSSNQPQHF
NA	once	TRBV5-4	TRBJ1-2	TGTGCCAGCAGCTTGTATGACGGGTCAAACTATGGCTACACCTTC	CASSLYDGSNYGYTF
NA	NA	TRBV5-4	TRBJ2-7	TGTGCCAGCAGCCATCCCCTTGACGAGCAGTACTTC	CASSHPLDEQYF
NA	once	TRBV30	TRBJ2-7	TGTGCCTGGAGTTTAGGGTTTTCCTACGAGCAGTACTTC	CAWSLGFSYEQYF
TRBD1	NA	TRBV5-1	TRBJ1-2	TGCGCCAGCAGCGGGGGACAGACAGCTAACTATGGCTACACCTTC	CASSGGQTANYGYTF
TRBD2	NA	TRBV7-2	TRBJ2-1	TGTGCCAGCAGCGTGGGACTAGCGGGACATGAGCAGTTCTTC	CASSVGLAGHEQFF
NA	NA	TRBV30	TRBJ2-1	TGTGCCTGGAGCGGCCGTGGGGGCGGGAGTATCTACAATGAGCAGTTCTTC	CAWSGRGGGSIYNEQFF
NA	NA	TRBV10-3	TRBJ2-7	TGTGCCATCAGTGAAGCCAGGGGGGGCTACGAGCAGTACTTC	CAISEARGGYEQYF
NA	once	TRBV5-1	TRBJ1-2	TGCGCCAGCAGCTTTCAGACCAGGGAATCTGGCTACACCTTC	CASSFQTRESGYTF
NA	once	TRBV11-2	TRBJ2-6	TGTGCCAGCAGCTTAGGCTGGGGTGGGGCCAACGTCCTGACTTTC	CASSLGWGGANVLTF
NA	once	TRBV7-9	TRBJ1-4	TGTGCCAGCAGCCCGTCGAATGAAAAACTGTTTTTT	CASSPSNEKLFF
TRBD2	NA	TRBV5-1	TRBJ2-3	TGCGCCAGCAGCCCCGGGACTAGCGGGATTCCACCAGATACGCAGTATTTT	CASSPGTSGIPPDTQYF
TRBD2	once	TRBV2	TRBJ2-5	TGTGCCAGCAGTAGCGGGAAGTGGGAGACCCAGTACTTC	CASSSGKWETQYF
NA	once	TRBV18	TRBJ2-7	TGTGCCAGCTCACCATGGTCCGGCTACGAGCAGTACTTC	CASSPWSGYEQYF
TRBD2	NA	TRBV27	TRBJ2-1	TGTGCCAGCCTCCGACTAGCGGGAGCCTACAATGAGCAGTTCTTC	CASLRLAGAYNEQFF
TRBD1	NA	TRBV10-3	TRBJ1-5	TGTGCCATCAGTGAGTCCACGACAGGGGCCAATCAGCCCCAGCATTTT	CAISESTTGANQPQHF
NA	NA	TRBV5-1	TRBJ2-5	TGCGCCAGCAGCTTGGGGCTCGGAGAGACCCAGTACTTC	CASSLGLGETQYF
NA	once	TRBV4-2	TRBJ1-1	TGTGCCAGCAGCCGACCGGCGGGGTTGAACACTGAAGCTTTCTTT	CASSRPAGLNTEAFF
TRBD1	NA	TRBV30	TRBJ1-6	TGTGCCTGGAGATCAAGGGGGCAGCCACCCCTCCACTTT	CAWRSRGQPPLHF
NA	NA	TRBV2	TRBJ1-3	TGTGCCAGCAGTCTAGGGACGGCCACCATATATTTT	CASSLGTATIYF
TRBD2	NA	TRBV19	TRBJ2-5	TGTGCCAGTAGTAATAGCGGGAAAGAGACCCAGTACTTC	CASSNSGKETQYF
NA	NA	TRBV19	TRBJ2-7	TGTGCCAGTTGTCAACAGGGCGGCTACGAGCAGTACTTC	CASCQQGGYEQYF
TRBD2	NA	TRBV5-1	TRBJ2-3	TGCGCCAGCAGCTTGTTGTGGCAGCGACTAGCGGGTGGAGATACGCAGTATTTT	CASSLLWQRLAGGDTQYF
NA	NA	TRBV5-1	TRBJ1-3	TGCGCCAGCAGCGCCAAGGACAGCTCTGGAAACACCATATATTTT	CASSAKDSSGNTIYF
NA	NA	TRBV30	TRBJ1-1	TGTGCCTGGAGTATGAGTAGTGAAGCTTTCTTT	CAWSMSSEAFF
TRBD1	NA	TRBV2	TRBJ2-5	TGTGCCAGCAGACGGACAGGGCCCTGGGAGACCCAGTACTTC	CASRRTGPWETQYF
TRBD1	NA	TRBV10-1	TRBJ2-7	TGCGCCAGCGGGACAGGGGTAGGGTACGAGCAGTACTTC	CASGTGVGYEQYF